These 30 T cell receptor beta chains were all obtained from the same sample, sequenced in a study of blood T cell repertoires in COVID-19. Some clones are missing from TCRdb's copy, which holds only in-frame ones; the method was immunoSEQ multiplex PCR. The sample has some 340,000 clones; roughly 86% are singletons. Specimen: PBMCs or T cells enriched from blood (not recorded which). All receptors come from a woman in her thirties who had recovered from COVID-19.

The chain employs TRBV5-6 and TRBJ1-1, with D maybe TRBD1 (5 bases). The CDR3 runs 16 residues. V was pared by 3 bases and J by 5 bases, with 20 bases between. Germline V CDR1 and CDR2: SGHDT, YYEEEE. The CDR3 region is CASSSWGWRGGTEAFF. The CDR3 coding sequence is TGTGCCAGCAGCTCTTGGGGATGGAGGGGTGGGACTGAAGCTTTCTTT.

V gene TRBV7-9 combines with J gene TRBJ1-2; the match to TRBD1 covers 9 bases. The V segment lost 2 bases and the J segment 6 bases; nucleotides outside the gene matches: 7. The CDR3 loop spans 15 amino acids. Germline V gene lookup returns CDR1 SEHNR and CDR2 FQNEAQ (reference sequence). CDR3 DNA sequence: TGTGCCAGCAGCTTAAGCCGGACAGGGGAAGATGGCTACACCTTC. It specifies CASSLSRTGEDGYTF.

This clone was counted a few times. J is TRBJ1-1 and V is TRBV5-4; D might be TRBD1 (5 bases). The CDR3 sequence is 14 residues long. Per germline, CDR1 SGHNT and CDR2 YYREEE (reference sequence). V lost 1 base and J lost 4, with 11 bases in between. CDR3 amino acids: CASSLFGGGTEAFF. The CDR3 DNA reads as TGTGCCAGCAGCTTGTTTGGGGGGGGCACTGAAGCTTTCTTT.

With respect to this clone: Relative to the germline gene, one junction end is altered; a read error may explain this. The chain links TRBV7-7 to TRBJ2-3, with 7 bases fitting TRBD2. This CDR3 comprises 15 residues. Germline CDR1 is SSHAT and CDR2 is FNYEAQ (reference sequence). The CDR3 reads CASSRGEPQTHTQYF. The CDR3 DNA sequence: TGTGCTAGCAGCCGGGGGGAACCCCAAACTCATACGCAGTATTTT. Combining the CDR3 with reference TRBV7-7 and TRBJ2-3 gives the whole variable domain GAGVSQSPRYKVTKRGQDVTLRCDPISSHATLYWYQQALGQGPEFLTYFNYEAQPDKSGLPSDRFSAERPEGSISTLTIQRTEQRDSAMYRCASSRGEPQTHTQYFGPGTRLTVL.

V is TRBV10-3 and J is TRBJ2-3; tentatively, D is TRBD1 (5 bases). This CDR3 is 15 amino acids long. Trimming cost V 5 bases and J 1 base, with 13 bases left between them. Germline V gene sequence: CDR1 ENHRY, CDR2 SYGVKD. The CDR3 nucleotides are TGTGCCATCAGTATGTTAGGGGTTGGCACAGATACGCAGTATTTT. As protein: CAISMLGVGTDTQYF.

The chain has TRBV20-1 and TRBJ1-6; 8 bases fit TRBD1. V lost 5 bases and J lost 14; bases outside the gene matches: 5. The CDR3 is made up of 11 amino acids. Germline V lookup: CDR1 DFQATT, CDR2 SNEGSKA (reference sequence). Written as DNA, the CDR3 is TGCAGTGCTTTGGACAGGGTGGCCCTCCACTTT. Its translation: CSALDRVALHF.

This chain joins TRBV29-1 and TRBJ1-1, with 7 bases fitting TRBD1. This CDR3 has 15 residues. V lost 7 bases and J lost 0; bases outside the gene matches: 11. CDR1 is SQVTM, CDR2 ANQGSEA, per germline. CDR3 coding DNA: TGCAGCGCGCGACAGGGTTGGGGGATGAACACTGAAGCTTTCTTT. It is translated as CSARQGWGMNTEAFF.

The chain links TRBV28 to TRBJ2-3, with D possibly being TRBD2 (6 bases). Trimming cost V 3 bases and J 0 bases, with 19 bases left between them. Germline-derived CDR1 and CDR2 are MDHEN and SYDVKM. The CDR3 loop spans 18 amino acids. As DNA, the CDR3 is TGTGCCAGCAGTTTTTCAACGGACGGGGGAGCTAGCACAGATACGCAGTATTTT. This gives the protein CASSFSTDGGASTDTQYF.

The V gene is TRBV28, the J gene TRBJ1-6; the match to TRBD1 covers 10 bases. The CDR3 covers 15 residues. Trimming took 6 bases from V and 8 from J; bases not matched to a gene: 7. Germline CDR1 MDHEN, CDR2 SYDVKM. CDR3 residues: CASRNRDRGDSPLHF. The CDR3 bases are TGTGCCAGCAGGAACCGGGACAGGGGCGATTCACCCCTCCACTTT.

The count of this clone is one. V usage is TRBV2 and J usage is TRBJ1-5, with D unclear. V was clipped by 6 bases and J by 4 bases, with 7 bases between them. CDR1 and CDR2 from the germline V gene are SNHLY and FYNNEI. The CDR3 has 12 residues. CDR3 region: CASSPFNQPQHF. Written as DNA, the CDR3 is TGTGCCAGCAGCCCATTTAATCAGCCCCAGCATTTT.

The chain is built from TRBV5-5 and TRBJ1-5; no clear D. Germline V lookup: CDR1 SGHKS, CDR2 YYEKEE (reference sequence). The CDR3 runs to 14 residues. Trimming removed 0 bases from V and 1 base from J, with 5 bases in between. The CDR3 sequence is CASSLVGSNQPQHF. The CDR3 bases are TGTGCCAGCAGCTTGGTGGGCAGCAATCAGCCCCAGCATTTT.

J is TRBJ2-1 and V is TRBV5-5; 12 positions agree with TRBD2. This CDR3 comprises 15 residues. V shed 4 bases and J 4 bases; nucleotides not matched to a gene: 3. In germline, CDR1 is SGHKS, CDR2 YYEKEE (reference sequence). The CDR3 sequence is CASSRLAGAYNEQFF. CDR3 DNA sequence: TGTGCCAGCAGCAGACTAGCGGGGGCTTACAATGAGCAGTTCTTC.

V and J are TRBV13 and TRBJ2-3; D is undetermined. V was cut by 1 base and J by 3 bases, with 8 bases left in between. Germline lookup yields CDR1 PRHDT and CDR2 FYEKMQ (reference sequence). The CDR3 length is 14 residues. The DNA of the CDR3 is TGTGCCAGCAGCTTAGTTTTTCAGACAGATACGCAGTATTTT. It specifies CASSLVFQTDTQYF.

This sequence joins TRBV5-1 and TRBJ1-6; 11 bases are shared with TRBD1. The CDR3 spans 14 residues. CDR1 and CDR2 (germline): SGHRS, YFSETQ. The trim removed 4 bases at V and 13 bases at J, leaving 7 bases unmatched. CDR3 amino acids: CASSAGQGELPLHF. The CDR3 DNA is TGCGCCAGCAGCGCGGGACAGGGGGAGCTTCCCCTCCACTTT. The full variable domain, in which reference TRBV5-1 and TRBJ1-6 provide the parts outside the CDR3, is KAGVTQTPRYLIKTRGQQVTLSCSPISGHRSVSWYQQTPGQGLQFLFEYFSETQRNKGNFPGRFSGRQFSNSRSEMNVSTLELGDSALYLCASSAGQGELPLHFGNGTRLTVT.

The chain recombines TRBV10-3 with TRBJ1-2, with D possibly matching TRBD1 (6 bases). This CDR3 region has 18 residues. CDR1 and CDR2 (germline): ENHRY, SYGVKD. V lost 2 bases to trimming and J lost 0 bases, with 19 bases between them. The CDR3 sequence: CAISETTSWTAPNYGYTF. DNA for the CDR3: TGTGCCATCAGTGAGACAACCTCGTGGACAGCACCTAACTATGGCTACACCTTC.

This chain links TRBV18 with TRBJ2-5; TRBD1 agrees at 9 bases. The CDR3 spans 15 residues. The V segment lost 0 bases and the J segment 4 bases; nucleotides outside the gene matches: 3. CDR1 and CDR2 from the germline V gene are KGHSH and LQKENI. CDR3 DNA sequence: TGTGCCAGCTCACCACCGGGACAGGGAGGAGAGACCCAGTACTTC. Residues: CASSPPGQGGETQYF. The whole variable domain, filled in from reference TRBV18 and TRBJ2-5, reads NAGVMQNPRHLVRRRGQEARLRCSPMKGHSHVYWYRQLPEEGLKFMVYLQKENIIDESGMPKERFSAEFPKEGPSILRIQQVVRGDSAAYFCASSPPGQGGETQYFGPGTRLLVL.

The CDR3: CASSSDFQETQYF. The DNA for the CDR3 is TGTGCCAGCAGTTCGGACTTCCAAGAGACCCAGTACTTC. The rearrangement joins TRBV11-2 to TRBJ2-5; possible D gene TRBD2, 5 bases. Per germline, CDR1 SGHAT and CDR2 FQNNGV. Trimming cost V 6 bases and J 1 base, with 9 bases left between them. This CDR3 is built from 13 residues.

The chain employs TRBV18 and TRBJ2-1, with 15 bases identical to TRBD2. Germline CDR1 and CDR2: KGHSH and LQKENI. This CDR3 region has 18 residues. V lost 3 bases to trimming and J lost 0 bases; unmatched junction nucleotides: 3. CDR3 in DNA: TGTGCCAGCTCACCTGGGACTAGCGGGGGGCCCTCCTACAATGAGCAGTTCTTC. It yields the protein CASSPGTSGGPSYNEQFF.

The chain is built from TRBV5-6 and TRBJ2-3; tentative D call: TRBD1 (6 bases). Germline lookup yields CDR1 SGHDT and CDR2 YYEEEE. V was cut by 1 base and J by 2 bases, with 14 bases left in between. The CDR3 contains 16 residues. CDR3 in DNA: TGTGCCAGCAGCTTGAATGAGGGGGACCACACAGATACGCAGTATTTT. Protein: CASSLNEGDHTDTQYF. The full variable domain, in which reference TRBV5-6 and TRBJ2-3 provide the parts outside the CDR3, is DAGVTQSPTHLIKTRGQQVTLRCSPKSGHDTVSWYQQALGQGPQFIFQYYEEEERQRGNFPDRFSGHQFPNYSSELNVNALLLGDSALYLCASSLNEGDHTDTQYFGPGTRLTVL.

The J gene is TRBJ1-2, the V gene TRBV30; 12 bases are a match to TRBD1. CDR1 and CDR2 from the germline V gene are GTSNPN and SVGIG (reference sequence). The J segment lost 8 bases and the V segment lost 3 bases, leaving 7 bases of the junction unmatched. This CDR3 has 14 amino acids. The CDR3 region is CAWRGDRGRRGYTF. CDR3 coding DNA: TGTGCCTGGAGGGGGGACAGGGGGCGCCGGGGCTACACCTTC.

The chain couples TRBV7-2 to TRBJ2-1; weak D call: TRBD1 (5 bases). The CDR3 contains 11 residues. Germline CDR1 SGHTA, CDR2 FQGNSA. V was shortened by 4 bases and J by 9 bases, with 7 bases between the two germline ends. CDR3 amino acids: CASSYQGEQFF. The CDR3 DNA reads TGTGCCAGCAGCTATCAGGGTGAGCAGTTCTTC. The full variable domain, its missing parts supplied by reference TRBV7-2 and TRBJ2-1, is GAGVSQSPSNKVTEKGKDVELRCDPISGHTALYWYRQSLGQGLEFLIYFQGNSAPDKSGLPSDRFSAERTGGSVSTLTIQRTQQEDSAVYLCASSYQGEQFFGPGTRLTVL.

This clone appeared a few times. The CDR3 sequence is CASSPLTENRVGYGYTF. The DNA for the CDR3 is TGTGCCAGCTCACCACTTACGGAAAACAGGGTAGGGTATGGCTACACCTTC. V gene TRBV18 combines with J gene TRBJ1-2, with D perhaps TRBD1 (6 bases). The CDR3 loop spans 17 amino acids. Germline CDR1 reads KGHSH; CDR2 reads LQKENI. V gave up 1 base and J gave up 5 bases, with 20 bases separating them.

This clone appeared a few times. The chain has TRBV7-6 and TRBJ2-2, with D hard to call. Deletions cut 5 bases from V and 2 bases from J, with 12 bases between. This CDR3 spans 15 amino acids. Germline V CDR1 and CDR2: SGHVS, FNYEAQ. CDR3 sequence (DNA): TGTGCCAGCAGCCTTACAGCCCTAAACACCGGGGAGCTGTTTTTT. Translated, it gives CASSLTALNTGELFF. Full variable domain (missing parts from reference TRBV7-6 and TRBJ2-2): GAGVSQSPRYKVTKRGQDVALRCDPISGHVSLYWYRQALGQGPEFLTYFNYEAQQDKSGLPNDRFSAERPEGSISTLTIQRTEQRDSAMYRCASSLTALNTGELFFGEGSRLTVL.

The CDR3 region is CASSEGNQPQHF. CDR3 bases: TGTGCCAGCAGCGAGGGCAATCAGCCCCAGCATTTT. The chain couples TRBV7-6 to TRBJ1-5; D not resolved. CDR3 length: 12 residues. CDR1 is SGHVS, CDR2 FNYEAQ, per germline. Trimming pared 5 bases from V and 2 bases from J, leaving 4 bases between.

The chain joins TRBV11-2 to TRBJ2-1; perhaps TRBD1 as D (6 bases). The germline gives CDR1 SGHAT, CDR2 FQNNGV. CDR3 length equals 14 residues. Trimming took 4 bases from V and 4 from J, leaving 11 bases between them. The CDR3 sequence: CASSSLGGYNEQFF. The DNA for the CDR3 is TGTGCCAGCAGCTCCCTAGGGGGTTACAATGAGCAGTTCTTC.

This rearrangement joins TRBV7-9 to TRBJ1-2; D gene unclear. Per the germline V gene, CDR1 is SEHNR and CDR2 is FQNEAQ (reference sequence). The germline V and J ends were trimmed by 5 bases and 7 bases, with 8 bases remaining between them. The CDR3 spans 11 residues. The CDR3 region has the DNA TGTGCCAGCAGCAGCCAGGCTGGCTACACCTTC. This translates into CASSSQAGYTF.

The gene calls are TRBV27 and TRBJ1-4, with a possible D match to TRBD1 (6 bases). Between the trimmed V and J ends, which lost 5 bases and 8 bases, there was a span of 21 bases. From germline, CDR1 is MNHEY and CDR2 SMNVEV (reference sequence). The CDR3 loop spans 16 amino acids. CDR3 bases: TGTGCCAGCAGTCCAAGGCCCGCCAGGGGAGGGGAAAAACTGTTTTTT. This gives the protein CASSPRPARGGEKLFF.

The V gene is TRBV30, the J gene TRBJ2-7; D call uncertain. The CDR3 has 11 residues. Germline values: CDR1 GTSNPN, CDR2 SVGIG (reference sequence). V gave up 5 bases and J gave up 1 base, with 6 bases separating them. The CDR3 is CAWSRSYEQYF. CDR3 bases: TGTGCCTGGTCCAGGTCCTACGAGCAGTACTTC.

The sample holds one count of this clone. This rearrangement joins TRBV11-2 to TRBJ1-1, with a tentative D call TRBD1 (5 bases). CDR1 SGHAT and CDR2 FQNNGV come from the germline V gene. V gave up 2 bases and J gave up 3 bases, with 16 bases separating them. This CDR3 has 16 residues. CDR3 residues: CASSLRFRDQDTEAFF. The CDR3 coding sequence is TGTGCCAGCAGCTTAAGGTTCAGGGATCAGGACACTGAAGCTTTCTTT.

The CDR3 DNA is TGTGCCAGCAGTGCCCGGACTAGCGGCACCTACGAGCAGTACTTC. Translated, it gives CASSARTSGTYEQYF. The V gene is TRBV2, the J gene TRBJ2-7; 10 nucleotides align to TRBD2. The ends lost 4 bases at V and 2 bases at J; junction bases unmatched: 5. Germline assignment: CDR1 SNHLY and CDR2 FYNNEI. The CDR3 has 15 amino acids.